This T cell receptor beta chain was recovered during a study of cytomegalovirus exposure and HLA in healthy donors (TCRdb year 2017). Looking at the study overall: An earlier analysis of about 560 of the donors reported 276 Gb of sequence data and roughly 120 million unique TCR beta sequences obtained from about 200 million T cells. Every discovery cohort repertoire had been produced on one sequencing platform. Several DR-DQ haplotypes were treated as single units for association and clustering because of strong linkage in the cohort. A later analysis re-examined previously published TCR beta repertoires from around 670 donors and added high-resolution HLA genotyping to investigate patterns of TCR occurrence. Along with the roughly 670-subject first cohort, a separate validation cohort of over a hundred different subjects was used. The study was designed to test whether signatures of past pathogen exposure could be identified by cataloging public T cell receptors. Roughly 300 gigabases of sequencing data and approximately 80 million unique TCR sequences were included in an early release covering over 600 HLA-typed donors. To predict cytomegalovirus infection status, the study combined high-throughput TCR immunosequencing, statistical association of individual TCRs with disease status, and machine learning. Typing coverage differed by locus: A, B, C, DRB1 and DQB1 were typed in about 629-630 donors, DQA1 in about 500, DPA1 in roughly 590, and DPB1 in just under 490. A later genetic analysis took genome-wide SNP genotypes for about three fifths of the roughly 700 donors and used that subset as a discovery cohort. Class I and class II HLA loci were covered by the typing at four-digit resolution. The study profiled the T cell repertoires of under 700 subjects by immunosequencing and related them to cytomegalovirus serostatus. Donor age, sex, ethnicity and CMV serostatus were compiled together with the repertoire data. In the later analysis, no new phenotypic data were used to find candidate immune exposures; instead, reliance was placed on TCR beta sequences and their occurrence across donors. In an earlier analysis of 587 of the donors, high-throughput TCR beta sequencing was used to judge whether each TCR beta V gene segment behaved as functional or pseudogenic. Of the roughly 400 genotyped donors, approximately 83% fell in the genetic ancestry cluster associated with self-reported Caucasian donors. Among under 450 genotyped donors of the cohort, an average of roughly 240,000 unique TCR beta nucleotide sequences were sequenced per donor, around 20% of them non-productive. The paper's findings and limits, for the study overall: A cluster of highly shared sequence variants was judged likely to represent a technical artifact of the sequencing pipeline. In a later analysis, most CMV-associated TCR beta chains were found to appear HLA-restricted, with HLA associations seemingly driven largely by CMV exposure. Some IMGT-functional V segments, including TRBV6-2 and TRBV6-3, could not be told apart with the 87-base-pair reads, so those segments were excluded. Because HLA typing was missing for some donors at each locus, association tests included only the typed subset. In the study, 150 to 200 TCR beta chains were listed as associated with cytomegalovirus. The authors suggested that the approach could potentially be extended to other disease states and immunological phenotypes. Compared with equally common non-associated chains, HLA-associated TCR beta chains in a later analysis were more clonally expanded and had lower generation probabilities. Cytomegalovirus status was reported to be diagnosed by the classifier with high specificity and sensitivity in both the original and validation cohorts. When HLA alleles, especially DR and DQ, strongly co-occurred, TCR associations were difficult to assign to individual alleles. Several of the top co-occurrence clusters appeared to be linked to parvovirus B19, influenza, CMV and Epstein-Barr virus, according to a later analysis. Compared with the roughly 700-donor mean, donors in an Asian-associated ancestry cluster had fewer N-insertions in productive TCRs, according to a later genetic analysis. Most TCR sequences were observed very rarely across donors, whereas some public TCRs were present in many individuals. At a false discovery rate of 0.05, a later analysis linked approximately 18,000 TCR beta sequences to specific HLA alleles. A further reported finding was that TCR beta sequences accurately predicted the HLA-A and HLA-B alleles for most subjects in the first cohort. Presence/absence analyses assumed roughly uniform sequencing depth across donors, an assumption that may not hold. A few of the identified cytomegalovirus-associated TCR beta chains were confirmed in vitro to be specific for cytomegalovirus antigens. Immune exposure information for the cohort was limited to CMV serostatus. In a later analysis, TCR association rates were found to vary across HLA loci, with the most associated TCRs seen for DRB1 alleles and the fewest for HLA-C alleles. A later genetic analysis associated a missense DCLRE1C variant with V-gene and J-gene trimming of TCR beta chains, and an independent cohort replicated the association. Because counts were too low, 15 to 20 rarely observed V segments, including chromosome 9 orphons, were excluded from the earlier analysis of fewer than 650 of the donors. Only TCR beta chains were sequenced in this cohort, and the absence of alpha or paired-chain data limited detectable features. Correlated functional status among segregating V segments might be attributable to linkage disequilibrium, but an unknown experimental factor could not be ruled out. In an earlier analysis of 450 to 750 of the donors, most TCR beta V segments appeared in productive rearrangements about 87% or about 30% of the time, broadly matching IMGT annotations.

This clone was observed a handful of times. The specificity of this receptor is unknown. Base qualities are not provided; no much larger clone lies one nucleotide away. Between the V and J ends, shortened by 3 bases and 7 bases respectively, the junction contains 9 bases. The CDR3 starts with the cysteine, ends with the phenylalanine, and has 11 residues. The kept DNA is CDR3 alone, 33 bases in frame from the first base. Via the germline V gene (reference sequence), CDR1 is DFQATT and CDR2 SNEGSKA. Preparation of the library involved the immunoSEQ multiplex PCR assay. The multiplex PCR relied on a mix of 60 forward primers for TCR Vbeta segments and 13 reverse primers for TCR Jbeta segments. A multiplex PCR assay on genomic DNA amplified the CDR3 region of rearranged TCR beta genes. Amplified TCR beta libraries were sequenced as 87-base-pair reads on the Illumina HiSeq System. Concerning the study's data processing: A later analysis tallied roughly 80 million unique TCR beta chains across the roughly 610 repertoires, and about 10 million of those chains were shared by two or more donors. A nearest-neighbor algorithm error-corrected the raw reads and collapsed the reads into unique sequences, merging closely related sequences to remove PCR and sequencing errors. Alignment of CDR3 sequences to IMGT reference sequences was used to assign V, D and J gene segments. Each retained sequence needed at least a six-nucleotide match to both a V gene segment and a J gene segment. Rearrangements were called productive when the CDR3 lacked stop codons and stayed in frame with V and J; all others were non-productive. Following IMGT convention, CDR3 was defined as the stretch from the second conserved V-encoded cysteine to the conserved J-encoded phenylalanine. In an earlier analysis of some 550 of the donors, sequences lacking an unambiguous match to a single V gene segment were excluded. An earlier analysis of 587 of the donors called V segments functional above 56.7% productive rearrangements and segregating when the between-donor standard deviation exceeded 5%. A statistical classification framework was developed to diagnose cytomegalovirus status using the catalog of TCR beta chain sequences. A later analysis assigned V and J genes by comparing TCR nucleotide sequences with IMGT/GENE-DB human TR gene sequences. A later analysis assigned CDR3 sequences and most-parsimonious VDJ recombination scenarios with the TCRdist pipeline. In a later analysis, each TCR beta chain was defined by its CDR3 amino acid sequence together with its V-gene family, and reads lacking a unique V-gene family were excluded. As a way to deal with suspected cross-contamination and a sequencing artifact, a later analysis dropped 640 or so nucleotide sequences that were highly shared and had low generation probability. In a later analysis, a clonal expansion index for each public chain was calculated from normalized within-repertoire ranks of inferred template counts. In a later analysis, generation probabilities were computed using a VDJ recombination model fitted to out-of-frame rearrangements, and the results were checked against IGoR. In a later analysis, TCR-TCR, TCR-HLA and TCR-CMV co-occurrence was scored with hypergeometric tests, and a repertoire-size bias correction was applied to TCR pairs. In a later analysis, false discovery rates were estimated by permuting HLA or CMV assignments 20 times. In a later analysis, co-occurring TCRs were grouped using DBSCAN, and TCRdist sequence similarity was added for clustering within HLA-allele-positive subsets. Co-occurrence clustering excluded repertoires with fewer than 30,000 or more than 120,000 public chains, plus five with anomalous nucleotide sharing. The clones in this table, taken by TCRdb from immuneACCESS, are in-frame only. Not every clone is retained; where verified, under half of the shortfall comes from an unresolved V gene, and the cause of the rest is unknown. V and J calls and clone size are copied from that table; D and trimming were computed from the DNA. Within this sample are roughly 100,000 clones, with about 13% of them counted one time only. Around 16% of the sample goes to the ten largest clones.

The cohort consisted of 600 to 750 healthy bone marrow donors. At the time of sampling, all cohort members were nominally healthy, though unrecorded immune exposures were likely present. The donor tested CMV seropositive and was one of the 289 seropositive cohort members. A peripheral blood sample was collected from each donor, and TCR beta sequencing was performed on peripheral blood mononuclear cells. Genomic DNA extraction from the blood cell samples was performed with the Qiagen DNeasy Blood Extraction Kit. The receptor's source is a man in his forties or fifties in good health and CMV-seropositive. Material: PBMCs. The chain joins TRBV20-1 to TRBJ1-2; a confident D gene designation cannot be given. The CDR3 amino acid sequence is: CSASGGSGYTF. The DNA sequence follows: TGCAGTGCTAGCGGTGGGAGTGGCTACACCTTC.